The rows below give T cell receptor beta chains drawn from one sample of a study of regulatory T cells in long-lasting Graves disease. TCRdb re-called the multiplex PCR reads with MiXCR, one entry per CDR3 protein. The sample has a few hundred thousand distinct CDR3 sequences, roughly 17% seen once. The same data also contributed to another study, on T cells in Graves' hyperthyroidism and ophthalmopathy.

Sequenced material: peripheral blood mononuclear cells (PBMCs), taken at new diagnosis, from a patient treated with antithyroid drugs. Source of these receptors: a man aged 40-49 years with Graves disease. The CDR3 runs from the conserved cysteine through the conserved F or W. The order of the fields is V gene, J gene, D gene, clone size, CDR3 protein, CDR3 DNA. The D gene is left open where the match is weak. Clone size is stated in some rows and not others, as once, few, many or a class when expanded.

V: TRBV19; J: TRBJ1-5; D: -; size: -; CDR3: CASNGAWDGRFNQPQHF; DNA: TGTGCCAGTAACGGAGCGTGGGACGGGCGGTTCAATCAGCCCCAGCATTTT
V: TRBV5-1; J: TRBJ2-2; D: -; size: -; CDR3: CARKSGTPNTGELFF; DNA: TGCGCCAGGAAATCCGGGACACCGAACACCGGGGAGCTGTTTTTT
V: TRBV6-5; J: TRBJ2-5; D: TRBD1; size: -; CDR3: CASSLTVRGPRETQYF; DNA: TGTGCCAGCAGTTTAACGGTCAGGGGGCCCCGAGAGACCCAGTACTTC
V: TRBV5-1; J: TRBJ2-5; D: -; size: many; CDR3: CASSLRSSLGETQYF; DNA: TGCGCCAGCAGCTTGAGGTCATCCCTCGGGGAGACCCAGTACTTC
V: TRBV24-1; J: TRBJ2-1; D: TRBD1; size: -; CDR3: CATSGEGAEVGNEQFF; DNA: TGTGCCACCAGTGGTGAGGGGGCCGAAGTTGGCAATGAGCAGTTCTTC
V: TRBV7-9; J: TRBJ1-4; D: TRBD1; size: once; CDR3: CASSSGQGPEKLFF; DNA: TGTGCCAGCAGCTCGGGACAGGGTCCCGAAAAACTGTTTTTT
V: TRBV27; J: TRBJ2-7; D: TRBD1; size: many; CDR3: CASSPWDRAYEQYF; DNA: TGTGCCAGCAGCCCCTGGGACAGGGCTTACGAGCAGTACTTC
V: TRBV20-1; J: TRBJ1-1; D: -; size: many; CDR3: CSAPGGFITEAFF; DNA: TGCAGTGCTCCCGGAGGATTCATAACTGAAGCTTTCTTT
V: TRBV6-2/TRBV6-3; J: TRBJ2-2; D: -; size: once; CDR3: CASSYSARVRAGELFF; DNA: TGTGCCAGCAGTTACTCCGCCAGGGTTCGTGCCGGGGAGCTGTTTTTT
V: TRBV20-1; J: TRBJ1-5; D: -; size: -; CDR3: CSARVGGGGWTFSNQPQHF; DNA: TGCAGTGCTAGAGTGGGCGGCGGGGGATGGACGTTTAGCAATCAGCCCCAGCATTTT
V: TRBV20-1; J: TRBJ1-1; D: -; size: many; CDR3: CSASFGNTEAFF; DNA: TGCAGTGCTAGTTTTGGGAACACTGAAGCTTTCTTT
V: TRBV28; J: TRBJ2-7; D: -; size: many; CDR3: CASSAPPLYEQYF; DNA: TGTGCCAGCAGCGCCCCGCCCCTCTACGAGCAGTACTTC
V: TRBV11-2; J: TRBJ2-5; D: -; size: many; CDR3: CASSSPGYQETQYF; DNA: TGTGCCAGCAGCTCACCAGGGTACCAAGAGACCCAGTACTTC
V: TRBV2; J: TRBJ2-2; D: -; size: many; CDR3: CASSEDWTTGELFF; DNA: TGTGCCAGCAGTGAGGACTGGACCACCGGGGAGCTGTTTTTT
V: TRBV4-2; J: TRBJ2-4; D: -; size: few; CDR3: CASSQALAPLAKNIQYF; DNA: TGTGCCAGCAGCCAAGCACTAGCACCCCTAGCCAAAAACATTCAGTACTTC